The source of this T cell receptor (beta chain) is a study of T cell repertoires in cytomegalovirus infection. Study background: Shared public TCR beta signatures pointed to both CMV infection and a matching HLA type.

V was clipped by 5 bases and J by 6 bases; unmatched bases: 5. CDR3 length: 13 residues. Looked up from germline, CDR1 is LNHDA and CDR2 is SQIVND (reference sequence). General study points: Clonotypes of TCR beta that were HLA-C-restricted and CMV-specific dominated the ex vivo response.

MiXCR, applied by TCRdb to the reads, yields one record per CDR3 protein. Of 450,000 to 650,000 distinct CDR3 sequences in the sample, approximately 25% were seen once. Worth noting for this clonotype: Its antigen is undetermined.

This sequence joins TRBV19 and TRBJ1-1, with 8 positions matching TRBD1. The TCR sequence derives from a human donor in good health (CMV status not recorded). Some clones in this sample may be carry-over from other donors' samples. The specimen was PBMCs. In DNA form, the CDR3 reads TGTGCCAGTAGTCTCAGGGGGCCTGCTGAAGCTTTCTTT. Translated, it gives CASSLRGPAEAFF. The complete variable domain, with remaining parts taken from reference TRBV19 and TRBJ1-1, reads DGGITQSPKYLFRKEGQNVTLSCEQNLNHDAMYWYRQDPGQGLRLIYYSQIVNDFQKGDIAEGYSVSREKKESFPLTVTSAQKNPTAFYLCASSLRGPAEAFFGQGTRLTVV.